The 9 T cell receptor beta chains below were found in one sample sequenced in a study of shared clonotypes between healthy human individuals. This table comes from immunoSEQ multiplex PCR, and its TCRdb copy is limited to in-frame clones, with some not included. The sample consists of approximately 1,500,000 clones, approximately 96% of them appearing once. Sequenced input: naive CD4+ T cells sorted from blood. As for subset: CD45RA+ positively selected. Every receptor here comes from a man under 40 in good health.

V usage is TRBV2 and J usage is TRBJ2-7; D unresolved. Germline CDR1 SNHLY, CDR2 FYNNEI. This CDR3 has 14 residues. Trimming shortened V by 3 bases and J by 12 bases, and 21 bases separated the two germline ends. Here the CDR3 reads CASSDGMRLLPWYF. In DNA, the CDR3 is TGTGCCAGCAGTGACGGCATGCGGCTTCTCCCTTGGTACTTC.

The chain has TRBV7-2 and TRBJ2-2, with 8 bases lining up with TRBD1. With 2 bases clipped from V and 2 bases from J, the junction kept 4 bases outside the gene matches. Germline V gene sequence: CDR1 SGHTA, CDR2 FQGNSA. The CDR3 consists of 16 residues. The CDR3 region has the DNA TGTGCCAGCAGCTTACGACAGGGGCTAAACACCGGGGAGCTGTTTTTT. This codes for CASSLRQGLNTGELFF.

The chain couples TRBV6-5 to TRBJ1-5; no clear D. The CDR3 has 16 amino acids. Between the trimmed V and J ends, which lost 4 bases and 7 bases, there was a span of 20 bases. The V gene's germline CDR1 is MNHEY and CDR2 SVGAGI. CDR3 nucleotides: TGTGCCAGCAGTTCCCGCGTGAAGGGAGCCGGCCAGCCCCAGCATTTT. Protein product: CASSSRVKGAGQPQHF.

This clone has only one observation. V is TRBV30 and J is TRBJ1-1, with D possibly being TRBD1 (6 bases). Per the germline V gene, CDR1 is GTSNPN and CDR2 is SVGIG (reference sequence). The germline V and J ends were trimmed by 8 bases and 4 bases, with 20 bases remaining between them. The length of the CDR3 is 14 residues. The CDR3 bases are TGTGCCCACCAATTTCCAGGGGTGGGCACTGAAGCTTTCTTT. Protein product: CAHQFPGVGTEAFF.

The CDR3 nucleotides are TGTGCCAGCAGTAGGGGGTCAATTAGCACAGATACGCAGTATTTT. Translating it yields CASSRGSISTDTQYF. This chain connects TRBV6-5 to TRBJ2-3, with D maybe TRBD1 (6 bases). Germline CDR1 MNHEY, CDR2 SVGAGI. There are 15 residues in the CDR3. V was pared by 5 bases and J by 0 bases, with 12 bases between.

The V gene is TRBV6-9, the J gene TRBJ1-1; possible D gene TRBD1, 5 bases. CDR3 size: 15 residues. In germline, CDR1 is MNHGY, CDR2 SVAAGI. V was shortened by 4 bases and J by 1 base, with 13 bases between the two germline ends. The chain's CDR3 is CASSSPVGPNTEAFF. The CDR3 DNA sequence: TGTGCCAGCAGTTCGCCAGTGGGGCCGAACACTGAAGCTTTCTTT.

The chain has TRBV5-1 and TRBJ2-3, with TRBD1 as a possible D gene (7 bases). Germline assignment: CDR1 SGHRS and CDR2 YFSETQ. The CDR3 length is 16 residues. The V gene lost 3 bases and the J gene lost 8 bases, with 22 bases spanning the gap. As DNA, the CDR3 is TGCGCCAGCAGCTCGCCTTCAGGGGGGCCTCTTGGTACGCAGTATTTT. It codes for CASSSPSGGPLGTQYF.

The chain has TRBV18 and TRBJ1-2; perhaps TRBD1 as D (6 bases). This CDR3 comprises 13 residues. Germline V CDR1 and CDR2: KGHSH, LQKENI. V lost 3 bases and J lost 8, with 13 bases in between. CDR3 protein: CASSPRQVDGYTF. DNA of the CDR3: TGTGCCAGCTCACCCCGACAGGTTGACGGCTACACCTTC.

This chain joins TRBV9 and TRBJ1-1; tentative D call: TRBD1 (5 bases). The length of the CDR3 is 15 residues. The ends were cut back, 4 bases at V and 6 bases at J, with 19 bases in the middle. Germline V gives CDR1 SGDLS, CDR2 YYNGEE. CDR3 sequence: CASSLLGRGNSEAFF. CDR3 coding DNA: TGTGCCAGCAGCCTGTTAGGTAGGGGTAACTCTGAAGCTTTCTTT.